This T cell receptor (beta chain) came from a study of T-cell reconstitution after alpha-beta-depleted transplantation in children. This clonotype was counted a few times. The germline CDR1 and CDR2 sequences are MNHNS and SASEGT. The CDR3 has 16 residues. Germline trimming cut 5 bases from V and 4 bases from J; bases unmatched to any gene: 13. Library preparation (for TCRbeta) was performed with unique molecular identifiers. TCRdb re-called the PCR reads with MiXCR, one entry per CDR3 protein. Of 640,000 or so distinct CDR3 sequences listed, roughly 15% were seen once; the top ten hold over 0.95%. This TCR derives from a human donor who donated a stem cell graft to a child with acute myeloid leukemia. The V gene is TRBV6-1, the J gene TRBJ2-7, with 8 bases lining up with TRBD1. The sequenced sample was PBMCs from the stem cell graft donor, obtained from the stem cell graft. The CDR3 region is CASSISVGQADYEQYF. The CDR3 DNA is TGTGCCAGCAGTATTTCCGTGGGACAGGCTGATTACGAGCAGTACTTC.